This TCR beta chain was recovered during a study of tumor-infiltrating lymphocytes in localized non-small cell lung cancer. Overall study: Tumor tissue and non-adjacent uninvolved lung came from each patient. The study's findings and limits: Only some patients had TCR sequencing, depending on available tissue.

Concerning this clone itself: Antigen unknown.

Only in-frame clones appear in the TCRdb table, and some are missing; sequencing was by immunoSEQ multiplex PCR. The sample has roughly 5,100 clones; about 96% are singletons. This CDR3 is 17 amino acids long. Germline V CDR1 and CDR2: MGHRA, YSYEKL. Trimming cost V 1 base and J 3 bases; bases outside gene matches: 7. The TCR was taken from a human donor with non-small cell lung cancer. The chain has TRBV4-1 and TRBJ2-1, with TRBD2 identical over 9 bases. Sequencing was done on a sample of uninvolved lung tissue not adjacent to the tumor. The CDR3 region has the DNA TGCGCCAGCAGCCAAGGCGGGGGGGCGCTGATCTACAATGAGCAGTTCTTC. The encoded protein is CASSQGGGALIYNEQFF.